A single sample gave rise to the 30 T cell receptor beta chains below, sequenced in a study of PD-L1 blockade in urothelial cancer. The repertoire was sequenced with immunoSEQ multiplex PCR; TCRdb's copy has only in-frame clones and lacks some. The sample holds about 39,000 clones, roughly 90% seen once. The starting material was PBMCs, obtained around atezolizumab (anti-PD-L1) treatment. These TCRs come from a man aged 55 to 70 with urothelial cancer.

This rearrangement joins TRBV4-2 to TRBJ2-7; 7 nucleotides line up with TRBD2. Germline V gene data show CDR1 as LGHNA and CDR2 as YNFKEQ. This CDR3 comprises 14 residues. The V gene end was trimmed by 5 bases and the J gene end by 3 bases; junction bases not matched to a gene: 7. The CDR3: CASSAGLGSYEQYF. CDR3 sequence (DNA): TGTGCCAGCAGCGCCGGACTAGGAAGCTACGAGCAGTACTTC.

The V call is TRBV5-1, the J call TRBJ1-2; D not certain. V lost 0 bases, J lost 6 bases, and 9 bases lay in between. The CDR3 has 13 residues. Germline CDR1 is SGHRS and CDR2 is YFSETQ. CDR3 nucleotide sequence: TGCGCCAGCAGCTTGGGTCAGGATAATGGCTACACCTTC. Protein sequence: CASSLGQDNGYTF.

V usage is TRBV7-2 and J usage is TRBJ1-5; D not certain. This CDR3 contains 14 residues. Looked up from germline, CDR1 is SGHTA and CDR2 is FQGNSA. Trimming removed 3 bases at V and 2 bases at J, with 8 bases between. The CDR3 here is CASSFVAGNQPQHF. The CDR3 nucleotides read TGTGCCAGCAGCTTCGTCGCGGGCAATCAGCCCCAGCATTTT. Variable domain in full (rest from reference TRBV7-2 and TRBJ1-5): GAGVSQSPSNKVTEKGKDVELRCDPISGHTALYWYRQSLGQGLEFLIYFQGNSAPDKSGLPSDRFSAERTGGSVSTLTIQRTQQEDSAVYLCASSFVAGNQPQHFGDGTRLSIL.

The V call is TRBV7-8, the J call TRBJ2-3; 7 nucleotides align to TRBD1. The CDR3 is 14 amino acids. V lost 1 base to trimming and J lost 5 bases; unmatched junction nucleotides: 3. Per the germline V gene, CDR1 is SGHVS and CDR2 is FQNEAQ. DNA of the CDR3: TGTGCCAGCAGCTTAGGACAGGGTGTAGATACGCAGTATTTT. It yields the protein CASSLGQGVDTQYF.

The CDR3 region is CASSLVGGGADTQYF. For the CDR3, the DNA is TGCGCCAGCAGCTTGGTAGGTGGAGGGGCAGATACGCAGTATTTT. V is TRBV5-1 and J is TRBJ2-3, with D possibly matching TRBD2 (6 bases). The germline gives CDR1 SGHRS, CDR2 YFSETQ. Trimming pared 0 bases from V and 4 bases from J, leaving 12 bases between. CDR3 length: 15 amino acids.

This sequence joins TRBV7-2 and TRBJ2-7; possibly TRBD1 for D (7 bases). The germline V and J ends were trimmed by 4 bases and 5 bases, with 12 bases remaining between them. CDR1 SGHTA and CDR2 FQGNSA come from the germline V gene. This CDR3 spans 13 amino acids. CDR3 in DNA: TGTGCCAGCAGCTCTCAGGGGGAGGACGAGCAGTACTTC. It is translated as CASSSQGEDEQYF.

V and J are TRBV6-1 and TRBJ2-7, with 9 bases aligning to TRBD2. Trimming took 2 bases from V and 9 from J; bases not matched to a gene: 14. In germline, CDR1 is MNHNS, CDR2 SASEGT. CDR3 size: 16 residues. The CDR3 region is CASSELGLAPRGGQYF. CDR3 nucleotides: TGTGCCAGCAGTGAATTAGGACTAGCGCCCCGAGGTGGGCAGTACTTC.

The chain is built from TRBV5-1 and TRBJ2-1; TRBD2 agrees at 9 bases. J gave up 0 bases and V 6 bases, and 10 bases lay outside the gene matches. Germline CDR1 and CDR2: SGHRS and YFSETQ. The CDR3 loop spans 17 amino acids. In DNA form, the CDR3 reads TGCGCCAGCAACCTCGCTAGCGGGATCGGCTCCTACAATGAGCAGTTCTTC. This codes for CASNLASGIGSYNEQFF.

The chain carries TRBV14 and TRBJ2-5; 8 nucleotides match TRBD1. This CDR3 region has 13 residues. The V and J ends lost 4 bases and 7 bases, in that order; junction bases with no gene match: 5. Germline CDR1 is SGHDN and CDR2 is FVKESK. The CDR3 DNA sequence: TGTGCCAGCAGCCTTGACAGGGGAAGGACCCAGTACTTC. It encodes CASSLDRGRTQYF.

DNA for the CDR3: TGCGCCAGCAGCTTGGGAAGCGGGAGCGCCACCGGGGAGCTGTTTTTT. This sequence encodes CASSLGSGSATGELFF. This chain joins TRBV5-1 and TRBJ2-2, with 8 bases lining up with TRBD2. Germline-derived CDR1 and CDR2 are SGHRS and YFSETQ. The length of the CDR3 is 16 residues. Germline trimming cut 0 bases from V and 4 bases from J; bases unmatched to any gene: 5.

This chain joins TRBV4-2 and TRBJ1-5; 12 nucleotides agree with TRBD1. From germline, CDR1 is LGHNA and CDR2 YNFKEQ. The CDR3 loop spans 18 amino acids. Trimming at V came to 0 bases and at J to 6 bases, leaving 9 bases not matched to a gene. CDR3 nucleotide sequence: TGTGCCAGCAGCCAAGATAAGCCGGGACAGGGGGCCGGTCAGCCCCAGCATTTT. Protein: CASSQDKPGQGAGQPQHF.

The V gene is TRBV2, the J gene TRBJ1-2, with 7 bases identical to TRBD1. V shed 3 bases, J shed 8 bases, and the junction held 9 bases outside the gene matches. Per the germline V gene, CDR1 is SNHLY and CDR2 is FYNNEI. This CDR3 spans 14 amino acids. CDR3 sequence reads: CASSDRGVVRGYTF. The CDR3 DNA reads TGTGCCAGCAGTGACAGGGGGGTTGTTCGGGGCTACACCTTC.

The chain links TRBV30 to TRBJ2-3; 9 nucleotides match TRBD2. The CDR3 contains 14 residues. V trimming: 0 bases; J trimming: 4 bases; junction bases outside the gene matches: 2. Per germline, CDR1 GTSNPN and CDR2 SVGIG (reference sequence). CDR3 in DNA: TGTGCCTGGAGTGTTGGCGGGAGGGCAGATACGCAGTATTTT. Its protein product is CAWSVGGRADTQYF.

This chain joins TRBV6-5 and TRBJ2-5; D might be TRBD2 (5 bases). The CDR3 consists of 12 residues. V was cut by 7 bases and J by 5 bases, with 11 bases left in between. Germline assignment: CDR1 MNHEY and CDR2 SVGAGI. As DNA, the CDR3 is TGTGCCAGCAAGGGAGCTGGGGAGACCCAGTACTTC. Amino acid sequence: CASKGAGETQYF.

The chain combines TRBV4-1 with TRBJ2-5, with 8 bases that match TRBD2. Germline V gene lookup returns CDR1 MGHRA and CDR2 YSYEKL. The CDR3 runs 15 residues. J lost 3 bases, V lost 1 base, and 4 bases had no gene match. In nucleotides, the CDR3 is TGCGCCAGCAGCCAAGGCCGGGGGGGGGAAGAGACCCAGTACTTC. It translates to CASSQGRGGEETQYF.

The CDR3 here is CASSLGTGEDYEQYF. CDR3 nucleotides: TGCGCCAGCAGCTTGGGGACAGGGGAGGACTACGAGCAGTACTTC. The genes are TRBV5-1 and TRBJ2-7; 9 bases are a match to TRBD1. After removal of 0 bases from V and 3 bases from J, the junction contained 4 bases not matched to a gene. The CDR3 runs 15 residues. Germline V gene data show CDR1 as SGHRS and CDR2 as YFSETQ.

The chain combines TRBV27 with TRBJ1-2, with 7 nucleotides matching TRBD1. The CDR3 has 16 residues. Trimming removed 3 bases from V and 3 bases from J; junction bases left unmatched: 10. CDR1 and CDR2 (germline): MNHEY, SMNVEV (reference sequence). The CDR3: CASSFGNYRGDYGYTF. The DNA of the CDR3 is TGTGCCAGCAGTTTTGGAAATTACAGGGGAGACTATGGCTACACCTTC.

The chain employs TRBV7-2 and TRBJ2-1; a weak D match, TRBD1 (5 bases). V gave up 5 bases and J gave up 1 base, with 15 bases separating them. CDR3 length: 16 amino acids. From germline, CDR1 is SGHTA and CDR2 FQGNSA. The CDR3 nucleotides are TGTGCCAGCAGCATGGGGTGGGGCTCGTCCTACAATGAGCAGTTCTTC. Translating gives CASSMGWGSSYNEQFF.

CDR3: CASSSPLAGLQETQYF. The CDR3, as DNA: TGTGCCAGCAGTAGTCCACTAGCGGGACTCCAAGAGACCCAGTACTTC. The chain employs TRBV28 and TRBJ2-5, with 10 bases identical to TRBD2. V lost 5 bases, J lost 1 base, and 7 bases stayed unmatched. The CDR3 sequence is 16 residues long. In germline, CDR1 is MDHEN, CDR2 SYDVKM.

This chain links TRBV4-1 with TRBJ2-7, with TRBD1 identical over 9 bases. Germline V CDR1 and CDR2: MGHRA, YSYEKL. V trimming: 0 bases; J trimming: 5 bases; junction bases outside the gene matches: 8. The CDR3 extends over 16 amino acids. The CDR3 nucleotides are TGCGCCAGCAGCCAAGATTGGGGGGACAGGGCTGACGAGCAGTACTTC. Translation gives CASSQDWGDRADEQYF.

This chain joins TRBV6-5 and TRBJ2-7; 11 nucleotides align to TRBD1. Germline CDR1 reads MNHEY; CDR2 reads SVGAGI. The V gene end was trimmed by 6 bases and the J gene end by 5 bases; junction bases not matched to a gene: 6. The CDR3 consists of 14 residues. CDR3 protein: CASRAPGQGDEQYF. Here the CDR3 DNA reads TGTGCCAGCAGAGCCCCGGGACAGGGGGACGAGCAGTACTTC.

The V gene is TRBV7-2, the J gene TRBJ2-1; TRBD2 agrees at 9 bases. Trimming took 5 bases from V and 8 from J; bases not matched to a gene: 13. The CDR3 runs 16 residues. Looked up from germline, CDR1 is SGHTA and CDR2 is FQGNSA. CDR3 sequence reads: CASSTYWRGGEDEQFF. The CDR3 nucleotides read TGTGCCAGCAGCACCTACTGGCGCGGGGGGGAGGATGAGCAGTTCTTC.

J is TRBJ2-6 and V is TRBV5-1; TRBD1 might be the D (5 bases). The CDR3 has 17 residues. The V end lost 0 bases, the J end lost 0 bases, and 10 bases lay between the germline ends. Germline V gene lookup returns CDR1 SGHRS and CDR2 YFSETQ. CDR3 protein: CASSLGAGFSGANVLTF. The CDR3 nucleotides are TGCGCCAGCAGCTTGGGGGCAGGGTTCTCTGGGGCCAACGTCCTGACTTTC.

This chain joins TRBV6-5 and TRBJ2-1, with 8 bases fitting TRBD1. The CDR3 is made up of 14 amino acids. After removal of 6 bases from V and 3 bases from J, the junction contained 4 bases not matched to a gene. The germline V gene encodes CDR1 MNHEY and CDR2 SVGAGI. CDR3 bases: TGTGCCAGCAGGGGGACAGGACACTACAATGAGCAGTTCTTC. Its translation is CASRGTGHYNEQFF.

The chain links TRBV5-1 to TRBJ2-1; D gene ambiguous. Trimming cost V 4 bases and J 0 bases, with 11 bases left between them. The CDR3 covers 15 residues. Germline CDR1 SGHRS, CDR2 YFSETQ. Here the CDR3 DNA reads TGCGCCAGCAGCGAACAGTCGAGCTCCTACAATGAGCAGTTCTTC. As protein: CASSEQSSSYNEQFF.

This rearrangement joins TRBV19 to TRBJ2-7, with 8 bases matching TRBD2. The trim removed 4 bases at V and 1 base at J, leaving 6 bases unmatched. CDR3 length equals 15 residues. CDR1 and CDR2 from the germline V gene are LNHDA and SQIVND (reference sequence). The CDR3 is CASSSAASGSYEQYF. In nucleotides, the CDR3 is TGTGCCAGTAGTAGCGCGGCTAGCGGGTCCTACGAGCAGTACTTC.

This clone was seen a single time. The chain links TRBV5-4 to TRBJ2-7; 9 bases map to TRBD1. CDR1 SGHNT and CDR2 YYREEE come from the germline V gene (reference sequence). CDR3 size: 16 residues. J was trimmed by 3 bases and V by 4 bases; bases with no gene match: 11. The chain's CDR3 is CASSAAGTGIIYEQYF. The CDR3 coding sequence is TGTGCCAGCAGCGCCGCCGGGACAGGGATCATCTACGAGCAGTACTTC.

The chain employs TRBV6-4 and TRBJ2-2; 12 nucleotides line up with TRBD2. Germline trimming cut 3 bases from V and 5 bases from J; bases unmatched to any gene: 4. Germline CDR1 reads MRHNA; CDR2 reads SNTAGT. This CDR3 has 16 residues. The CDR3 coding sequence is TGTGCCAGCAGTGAAGGGCTAGCGGGGGGGACCGGGGAGCTGTTTTTT. Encoded protein: CASSEGLAGGTGELFF.

The chain combines TRBV18 with TRBJ1-2; D ambiguous. V was trimmed by 6 bases and J by 7 bases, leaving 9 bases between them. Germline assignment: CDR1 KGHSH and CDR2 LQKENI. This CDR3 is 11 amino acids long. Here the CDR3 reads CASSVEAGYTF. CDR3 coding DNA: TGTGCCAGCTCCGTAGAAGCTGGCTACACCTTC.

The chain uses TRBV19 and TRBJ1-5, with TRBD1 as a possible D gene (6 bases). CDR3 length equals 13 residues. Per germline, CDR1 LNHDA and CDR2 SQIVND (reference sequence). The ends were cut back, 5 bases at V and 9 bases at J, with 14 bases in the middle. This CDR3 is CASSPTGARPQHF. The CDR3 nucleotides are TGTGCCAGTAGTCCGACAGGCGCCAGGCCCCAGCATTTT.